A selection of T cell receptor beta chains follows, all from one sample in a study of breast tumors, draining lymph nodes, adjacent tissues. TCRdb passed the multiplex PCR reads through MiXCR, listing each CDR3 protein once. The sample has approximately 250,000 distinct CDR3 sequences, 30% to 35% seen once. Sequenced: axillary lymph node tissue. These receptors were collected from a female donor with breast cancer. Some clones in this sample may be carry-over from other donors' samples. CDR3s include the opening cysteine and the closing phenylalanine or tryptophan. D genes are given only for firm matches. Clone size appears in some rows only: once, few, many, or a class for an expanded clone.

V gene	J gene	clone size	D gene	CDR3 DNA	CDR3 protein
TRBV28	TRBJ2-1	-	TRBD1	TGTGCCAGCTCACCCCGGGACAGCTCGCCGTCTAAGGAGCAGTTCTTC	CASSPRDSSPSKEQFF
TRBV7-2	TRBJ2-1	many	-	TGTGCCAGCAGCTTAGGGCTAACACTCGTAACAAAAGAGCAGTTCTTC	CASSLGLTLVTKEQFF
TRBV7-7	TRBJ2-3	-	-	TGTGCTAGCAGCTTAGGGACAGGGGGACGAGCGGGAGGGCCCCCAGATACGCAGTATTTT	CASSLGTGGRAGGPPDTQYF
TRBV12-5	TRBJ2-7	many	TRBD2	TGTGCTAGTGGTCTCTCGGGAGGGACGGGCGAGCAGTACTTC	CASGLSGGTGEQYF
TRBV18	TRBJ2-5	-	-	TGTGCCAGCTCACCAGGGGGGCAGCAAGAGACCCAGTACTTC	CASSPGGQQETQYF
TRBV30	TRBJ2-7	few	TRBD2	TGTGCCTGGAAAGGTATCGGCAGCGGGAGGGGTTATTCTGACGAGCAGTACTTC	CAWKGIGSGRGYSDEQYF
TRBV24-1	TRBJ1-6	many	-	TGTGCCACCAGTTGTCTACAGGGCGCGAAATATAATTCACCCCTCCACTTT	CATSCLQGAKYNSPLHF
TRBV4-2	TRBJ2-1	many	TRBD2	TGTGCCAGCAGTCGCTCGGGACTAGCGGGAGTAATTGAGCAGTTCTTC	CASSRSGLAGVIEQFF
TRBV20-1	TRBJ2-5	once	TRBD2	TGCAGTGCTAGACCCCTAAGGACTAGCGGGAGTGGAGAGACCCAGTACTTC	CSARPLRTSGSGETQYF
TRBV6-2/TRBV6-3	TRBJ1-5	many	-	TGTGCCAGCAGTTACAATCGGGGACGCGGATGGAGTTTTCAGCCCCAGCATTTT	CASSYNRGRGWSFQPQHF
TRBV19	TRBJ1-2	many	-	TGTGCCAGTATTACAGGGAACTATGGCTACACCTTC	CASITGNYGYTF
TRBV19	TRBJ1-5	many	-	TGTGCCAGTAGTATCCTCAATCAGCCCCAGCATTTT	CASSILNQPQHF
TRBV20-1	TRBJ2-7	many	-	TGCAGTGCTATCCCTCTAGTAAGGGCGTACTTC	CSAIPLVRAYF
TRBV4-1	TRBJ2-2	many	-	TGCGCCAGCAGCCAAGGAATCACAACTTCCGCCGGGGAGCTGTTTTTT	CASSQGITTSAGELFF
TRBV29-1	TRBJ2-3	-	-	TGCAGCGTTGGTAGGAGAGGGAGTGAGTTGAGTGAATATTTT	CSVGRRGSELSEYF
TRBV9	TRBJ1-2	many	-	TGTGCCAGCAGCGTAGATCCGGGGGATGGCTACACCTTC	CASSVDPGDGYTF
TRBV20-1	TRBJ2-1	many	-	TGCAGTGCTAGAAAAGGGGGGGGCGGAGACAATGAGCAGTTCTTC	CSARKGGGGDNEQFF
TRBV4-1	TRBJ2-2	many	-	TGCGCCAGCAGCCAAGAAAGCGGGAACACCGGGGAGCTGTTTTTT	CASSQESGNTGELFF
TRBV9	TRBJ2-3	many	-	TGTGCCAGCAGCCCACCCCCGGGGGAGCGTAATACGCAGTATTTT	CASSPPPGERNTQYF
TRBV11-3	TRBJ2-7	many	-	TGTGCCAGCAGCTTCGGGGGCCCCTACGAGCAGTACTTC	CASSFGGPYEQYF
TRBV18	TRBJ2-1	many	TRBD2	TGTGCCAGCTCACCACGGGCGGGAGAGGTCAATGAGCAGTTCTTC	CASSPRAGEVNEQFF
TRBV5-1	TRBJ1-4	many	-	TGCGCCAGCAGCTTGCAGGGTGGGTCCGAAAAACTGTTTTTT	CASSLQGGSEKLFF
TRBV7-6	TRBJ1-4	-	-	TGTGCCAGCAGCTTAGATGTCAGAACTAATGAAAAACTGTTTTTT	CASSLDVRTNEKLFF
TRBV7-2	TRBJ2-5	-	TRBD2	TGTGCCAGCAGCCAAGATTTCTGGCGGGGGGGGCAAGAGACCCAGTACTTC	CASSQDFWRGGQETQYF
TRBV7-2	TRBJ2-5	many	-	TGTGCCAGCGGCCGTATCTTCGAGACCCAGTACTTC	CASGRIFETQYF
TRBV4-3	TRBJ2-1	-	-	TGCGCCAGCAGCCAAGACCCTGGGGGGCCCCACAATGAGCAGTTCTTC	CASSQDPGGPHNEQFF
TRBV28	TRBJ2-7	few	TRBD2	TGTGCCAGCAGTTCCCCACTAGCGGGAGAAACGGGATTCTACGAGCAGTACTTC	CASSSPLAGETGFYEQYF
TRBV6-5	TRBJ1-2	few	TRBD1	TGTGCCAGCAGTCACTCCCGGGACAGGCCTACTAACTATGGCTACACCTTC	CASSHSRDRPTNYGYTF
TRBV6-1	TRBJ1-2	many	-	TGTGCCAGCGCGACGCGAGGGGCTAACTATGGCTACACCTTC	CASATRGANYGYTF
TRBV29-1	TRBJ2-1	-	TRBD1	TGCAGCGTTGAAGGGGGACAGGGGCGATCTTACAATGAGCAGTTCTTC	CSVEGGQGRSYNEQFF
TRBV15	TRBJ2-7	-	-	TGTGCCACCAGCAGAGCAGGGCCCGGGGCTCACTACGAGCAGTACTTC	CATSRAGPGAHYEQYF
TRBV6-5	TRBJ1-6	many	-	TGTGCCAGCACCCCCGGACATCTCGATAATTCACCCCTCCACTTT	CASTPGHLDNSPLHF
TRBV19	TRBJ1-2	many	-	TGTGCCAGTACGGAGGGGCACTATGGCTACACCTTC	CASTEGHYGYTF
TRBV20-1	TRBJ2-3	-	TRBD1	TGCAGTGCATCGCAGGGGGCGTCCACAGATACGCAGTATTTT	CSASQGASTDTQYF
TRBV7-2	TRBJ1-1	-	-	TGTGCCAGCAGGGGCGAACAGGGCGGGAACACTGAAGCTTTCTTT	CASRGEQGGNTEAFF
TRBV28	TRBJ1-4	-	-	TGTGCCAGCAGCCTTAAGGGGGTAGCAACTAATGAAAAACTGTTTTTT	CASSLKGVATNEKLFF